The TCR beta chain under discussion was sequenced for a study of blood T cell repertoires in COVID-19. On the study more broadly: COVID-19 samples collected from the United States, Italy and Spain covered acute and convalescent phases.

Profiled with immunoSEQ multiplex PCR; TCRdb holds only in-frame clones, not every one. The sample lists approximately 220,000 clones, about four fifths occurring once. Enrollees, about 18 to 89 years old, lived in 20 to 25 US areas. J was trimmed by 9 bases and V by 2 bases; bases with no gene match: 5. The CDR3 runs to 15 residues. Per germline, CDR1 MNHEY and CDR2 SVGAGI. Material for sequencing was PBMCs or T cells enriched from blood (not recorded which). The TCR comes from a woman in her thirties or forties who had been exposed to COVID-19. The chain is built from TRBV6-5 and TRBJ2-7; 15 bases are shared with TRBD2. The CDR3 is CASSYGLAGGAGQYF. The CDR3 nucleotides read TGTGCCAGCAGTTACGGACTAGCGGGGGGGGCCGGGCAGTACTTC.